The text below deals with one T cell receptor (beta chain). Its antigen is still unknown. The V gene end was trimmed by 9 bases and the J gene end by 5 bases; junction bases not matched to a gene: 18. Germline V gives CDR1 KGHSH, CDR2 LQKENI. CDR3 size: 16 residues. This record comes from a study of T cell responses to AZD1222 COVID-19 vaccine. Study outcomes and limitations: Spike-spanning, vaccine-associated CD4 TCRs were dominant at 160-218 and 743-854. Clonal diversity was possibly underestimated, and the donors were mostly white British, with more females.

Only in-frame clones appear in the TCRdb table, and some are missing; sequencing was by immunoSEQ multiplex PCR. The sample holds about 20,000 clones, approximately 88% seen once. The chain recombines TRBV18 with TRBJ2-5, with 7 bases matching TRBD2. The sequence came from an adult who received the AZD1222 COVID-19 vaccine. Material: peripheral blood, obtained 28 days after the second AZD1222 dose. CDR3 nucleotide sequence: TGTGCCAGTTCGCCTACGGGGACTGAAGCGGGGGAGACCCAGTACTTC. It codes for CASSPTGTEAGETQYF.